This TCR beta chain was sequenced during a study of hypomethylating agent response in myelodysplastic syndrome listed by TCRdb under 2021. For context, the study as a whole: Patients were treated with the hypomethylating agents azacitidine (most of the 11) or decitabine (3 of 11). Among the myelodysplastic syndrome patients in the cohort, 8 to 10 were male and 2 were female. Patients had a mean age of about 70 +/- 6 years, and a diploid cytogenetic profile was the most common. TET2 mutation was identified most frequently, being present in 5 of 11 patients. Six or seven patients had a response of complete response or hematologic improvement, and four or five patients did not respond. Response was defined as complete response or hematologic improvement, and any patient who met neither criterion was considered a non-responder. General study outcomes and caveats: After treatment with a hypomethylating agent, no significant changes in richness, rarefaction diversity or clonality were seen, whether all patients were considered together or each response group separately. Novel clonotypes were found to emerge more often in responders, whereas more contracted clonotypes were observed in non-responders after treatment. Possible recognition of novel MDS antigens by the shared GLIPH2 clusters was not confirmed, and experimental validation of that possible recognition is needed. Only about a dozen patients were analyzed, so the cohort was small. The healthy control donors were not matched in age to the MDS patients, and this mismatch could have affected the comparison between MDS and healthy donors.

The library was prepared using the immunoSEQ multiplex PCR assay. Each sample was run at survey resolution as two replicates of roughly 200 ng apiece, for a total of roughly 400 ng of DNA. Rearranged TCRB sequences in genomic DNA were detected with the hsTCRB kit using multiplex PCR primers targeting V and J genes. The first PCR used the QIAGEN Multiplex PCR Kit for around 30 cycles to amplify the CDR3 region. Sample barcodes and Illumina adapters were added to each replicate in an approximately 8-cycle second PCR. A QuantStudio 6 together with the KAPA library quantification kit was used to quantify the pooled libraries. About 16 pM of pooled libraries went onto an Illumina MiSeq for sequencing, using single-end reads of 156 cycles plus an index read of 15 cycles. The authors' pipeline ran thus. Of around 180,000 unique clonotypes, roughly 1.8% were flagged by VDJdb annotation as previously reported viral-epitope-specific. Raw reads were processed into normalized, annotated TCRB repertoires with the immunoSEQ Data Assistant and immunoSEQ Analyzer. Clonotypes were analyzed with the immunarch R package version 0.6.5 and BioAnalyzer. Richness was estimated after downsampling every repertoire to the clone count of the smallest repertoire. Fisher's exact tests classified clonotypes as expanded, contracted or novel, with novel meaning zero frequency before treatment. GLIPH2 clustered significantly changed CDR3 beta sequences using simulation_depth=1000 and kmer_min_depth=3, excluding CDR3s shorter than five residues. This is the immuneACCESS table as TCRdb keeps it, with only in-frame sequences that have V and J called. A part of the clones is gone; compared with another copy, unresolved V genes explain less than half, and the rest is unexplained. V, J and clone size reflect that table, while D and trimming were determined from the DNA. The sample has a few thousand clones on record, approximately 79% of them singletons. In total, the top ten clones hold about 26% of the sample.

T-cell subsets were not sorted, and bulk bone marrow was analyzed instead. Bone marrow from ten to eleven myelodysplastic syndrome patients, collected before and after hypomethylating agent therapy, underwent immunosequencing of the TCR beta CDR3 regions. For longitudinal repertoire tracking, every patient provided one baseline bone marrow and two to three bone marrows collected at different post-treatment timepoints. Genomic DNA was extracted from whole bone marrow, and quality was checked by TapeStation, NanoDrop OneC and PicoGreen assays. V has 2 bases trimmed and J has 0 bases trimmed; junction bases matching no gene number 1. The CDR3 runs 15 amino acids, cysteine and phenylalanine included. Only the CDR3 region is kept as DNA, spanning 45 bases read in frame from base 1. According to the germline V gene, CDR1 reads SGHTA and CDR2 reads FQGNSA. This clone is medium-sized (0.01 to 0.1%) in terms of sample share. What antigen it recognizes has not been identified. The record has no base qualities; no much larger clone is one base away.

The receptor was derived from a human donor with myelodysplastic syndrome. The rearranged chain carries TRBV7-2 and TRBJ1-5, and 7 bases in between align with TRBD1. The material sequenced was bone marrow, taken before or after starting hypomethylating agent treatment for myelodysplastic syndrome (not recorded which). The DNA is as follows: TGTGCCAGCAGCTTACAGGGGGTTAGCAATCAGCCCCAGCATTTT. This sequence encodes CASSLQGVSNQPQHF.